This T cell receptor beta chain was identified in a study of CD8+ T cells in alopecia areata. Study at large: Patients received oral tofacitinib, 5 to 10 mg twice daily, for moderate-to-severe alopecia areata. Scoring of treated patients' severity used the percentage of affected scalp area. Whole-study results and caveats: TCRs were shared less clearly across patients than in mice, possibly for HLA-related reasons.

Extraction and reverse transcription of RNA yielded cDNA as the sequencing template. Libraries were prepared by immunoSEQ multiplex PCR; TCRdb keeps only in-frame clonotypes and omits some of them. The profile shows approximately 160,000 clones, less than 70% of them singletons. Treatment in this sample: oral pan-JAK inhibitor, 5-10 mg twice daily. Sorting from PBMCs produced CD4+ and CD8+ T cells. The CDR3 is 14 residues long. Germline values: CDR1 MNHEY, CDR2 SVGAGI. As concerns this clone: Its specificity is unknown. The junction does not match germline at one end; this may be a read error.

This sequence was found in a human donor with alopecia areata. Here the sequenced sample was CD4+ T cells sorted from blood, taken at week 24, from a patient treated with tofacitinib. The genes are TRBV6-5 and TRBJ1-1, with D hard to call. The CDR3 DNA sequence: TGTGCCAACAGTTATCCGGGTCTGAACACTGAAGCTTTCTTT. This translates into CANSYPGLNTEAFF.